The clone carrying this T cell receptor beta chain has a handful of counts. What it binds is not known. Germline CDR1 KGHSH, CDR2 LQKENI. CDR3 length: 13 amino acids. V was cut by 6 bases and J by 5 bases, with 14 bases left in between. Using its own MiXCR run on the 5' RACE reads, TCRdb lists one record per CDR3 protein. The table shows more than 150,000 distinct CDR3 sequences, with roughly 13% occurring only once. The sample comes from a study of CD8 T cells in ankylosing spondylitis. The study, taken as a whole, reports: A TCR beta motif made of about 8 highly homologous variants seemed typical of ankylosing spondylitis blood. Earlier reports found some motif variants in synovial fluid and blood in reactive arthritis.

The TCR originated in a male donor with ankylosing spondylitis or in good health (not recorded which). This rearrangement joins TRBV18 to TRBJ2-7, with D perhaps TRBD1 (5 bases). The specimen was blood, either unsorted or a sorted T cell fraction (not recorded which). CDR3: CASSAGHPDEQYF. In DNA form, the CDR3 reads TGTGCCAGCTCGGCCGGACATCCTGACGAGCAGTACTTC.